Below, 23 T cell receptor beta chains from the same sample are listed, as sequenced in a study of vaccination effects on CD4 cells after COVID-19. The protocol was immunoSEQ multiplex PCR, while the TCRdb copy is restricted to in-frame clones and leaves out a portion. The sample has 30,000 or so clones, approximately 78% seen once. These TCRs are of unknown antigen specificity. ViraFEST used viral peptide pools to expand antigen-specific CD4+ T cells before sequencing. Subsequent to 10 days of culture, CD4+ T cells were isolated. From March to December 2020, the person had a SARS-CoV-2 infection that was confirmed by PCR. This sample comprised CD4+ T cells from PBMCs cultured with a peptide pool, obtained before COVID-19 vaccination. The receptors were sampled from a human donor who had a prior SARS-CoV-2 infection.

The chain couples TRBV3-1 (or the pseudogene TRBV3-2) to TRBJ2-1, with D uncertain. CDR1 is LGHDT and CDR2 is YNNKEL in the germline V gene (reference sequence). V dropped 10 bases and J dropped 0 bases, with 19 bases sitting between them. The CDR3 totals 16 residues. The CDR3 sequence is CATLPRLVASYNEQFF. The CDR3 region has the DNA TGTGCCACCCTACCCCGGCTAGTGGCCTCCTACAATGAGCAGTTCTTC.

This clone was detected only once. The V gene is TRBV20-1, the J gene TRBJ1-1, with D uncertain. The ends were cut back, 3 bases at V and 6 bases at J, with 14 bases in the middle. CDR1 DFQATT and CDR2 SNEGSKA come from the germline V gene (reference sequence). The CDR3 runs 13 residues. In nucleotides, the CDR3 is TGCAGTGCTAGTTCTCAGGCTACGGCTGAAGCTTTCTTT. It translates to CSASSQATAEAFF.

This chain's CDR3 is CASSLGQATTDTQYF. CDR3 in DNA: TGCGCCAGCAGCTTGGGACAGGCTACCACAGATACGCAGTATTTT. V and J are TRBV5-1 and TRBJ2-3, with TRBD1 as a possible D gene (6 bases). The germline V and J ends were trimmed by 0 bases and 2 bases, with 10 bases remaining between them. Germline CDR1 SGHRS, CDR2 YFSETQ. This CDR3 has 15 amino acids.

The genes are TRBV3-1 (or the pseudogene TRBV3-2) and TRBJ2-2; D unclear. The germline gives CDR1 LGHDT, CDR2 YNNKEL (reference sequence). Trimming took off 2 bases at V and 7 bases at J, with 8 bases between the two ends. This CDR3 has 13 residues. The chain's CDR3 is CASSQKGFGELFF. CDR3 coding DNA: TGTGCCAGCAGCCAAAAAGGCTTCGGGGAGCTGTTTTTT.

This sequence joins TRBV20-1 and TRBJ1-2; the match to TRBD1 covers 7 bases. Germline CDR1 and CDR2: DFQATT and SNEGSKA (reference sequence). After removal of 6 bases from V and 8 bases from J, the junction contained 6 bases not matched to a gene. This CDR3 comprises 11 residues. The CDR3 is CSAGQAEGYTF. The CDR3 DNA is TGCAGTGCAGGACAGGCGGAAGGCTACACCTTC.

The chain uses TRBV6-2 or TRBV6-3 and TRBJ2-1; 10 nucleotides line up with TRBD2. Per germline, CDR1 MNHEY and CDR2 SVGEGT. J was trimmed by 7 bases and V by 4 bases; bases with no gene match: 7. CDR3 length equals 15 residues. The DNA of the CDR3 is TGTGCCAGCAGTTTGCCAGCGGGGGGGCGAAATGAGCAGTTCTTC. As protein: CASSLPAGGRNEQFF.

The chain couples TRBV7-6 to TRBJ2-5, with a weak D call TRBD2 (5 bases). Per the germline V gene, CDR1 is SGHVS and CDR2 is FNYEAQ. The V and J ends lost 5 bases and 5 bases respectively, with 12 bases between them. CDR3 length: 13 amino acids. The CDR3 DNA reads TGTGCCAGCAGCCGAACCGGCGGGGAGACCCAGTACTTC. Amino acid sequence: CASSRTGGETQYF.

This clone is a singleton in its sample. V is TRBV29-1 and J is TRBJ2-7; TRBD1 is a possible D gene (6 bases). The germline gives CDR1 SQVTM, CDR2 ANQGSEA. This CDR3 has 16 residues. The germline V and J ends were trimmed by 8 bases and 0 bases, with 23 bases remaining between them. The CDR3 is CSFRLLQGPDSYEQYF. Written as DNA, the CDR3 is TGCAGCTTCAGATTACTACAGGGACCTGACTCCTACGAGCAGTACTTC.

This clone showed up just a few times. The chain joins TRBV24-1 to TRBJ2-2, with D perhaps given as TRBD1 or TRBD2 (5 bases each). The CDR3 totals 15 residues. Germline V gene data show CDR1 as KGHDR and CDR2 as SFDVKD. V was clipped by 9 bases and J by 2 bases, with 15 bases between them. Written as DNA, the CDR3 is TGTGCCACCGGGGAGACAGACCCTAACACCGGGGAGCTGTTTTTT. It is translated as CATGETDPNTGELFF.

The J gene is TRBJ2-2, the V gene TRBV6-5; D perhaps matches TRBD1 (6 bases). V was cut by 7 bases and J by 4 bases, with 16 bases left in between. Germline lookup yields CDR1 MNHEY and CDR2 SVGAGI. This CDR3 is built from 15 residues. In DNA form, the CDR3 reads TGTGCCAGCAAAACACAGGGCGCTGCCACCGGGGAGCTGTTTTTT. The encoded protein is CASKTQGAATGELFF.

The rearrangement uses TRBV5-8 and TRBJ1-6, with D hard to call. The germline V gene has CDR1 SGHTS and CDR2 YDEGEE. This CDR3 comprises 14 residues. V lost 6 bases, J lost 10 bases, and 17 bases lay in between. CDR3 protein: CASTSRTFGSPLHF. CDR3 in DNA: TGTGCCAGCACCTCACGTACATTTGGATCACCCCTCCACTTT.

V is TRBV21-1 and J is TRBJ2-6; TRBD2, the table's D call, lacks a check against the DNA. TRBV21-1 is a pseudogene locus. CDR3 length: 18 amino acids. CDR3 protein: CASSKPGSLPGWANVLTF. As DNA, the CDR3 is TGTGCCAGCAGCAAACCCGGTAGCCTCCCTGGGTGGGCCAACGTCCTGACTTTC.

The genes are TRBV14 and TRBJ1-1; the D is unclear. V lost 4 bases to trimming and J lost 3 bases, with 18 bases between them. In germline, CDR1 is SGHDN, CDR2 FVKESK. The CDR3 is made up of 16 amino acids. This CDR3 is CASSPWTGSFDTEAFF. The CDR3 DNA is TGTGCCAGCAGCCCTTGGACGGGATCTTTCGACACTGAAGCTTTCTTT.

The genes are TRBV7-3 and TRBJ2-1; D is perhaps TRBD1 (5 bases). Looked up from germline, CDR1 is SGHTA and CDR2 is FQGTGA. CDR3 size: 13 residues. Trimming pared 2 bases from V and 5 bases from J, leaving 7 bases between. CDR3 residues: CASSLGADNEQFF. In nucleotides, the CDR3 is TGTGCCAGCAGCTTAGGGGCCGACAATGAGCAGTTCTTC.

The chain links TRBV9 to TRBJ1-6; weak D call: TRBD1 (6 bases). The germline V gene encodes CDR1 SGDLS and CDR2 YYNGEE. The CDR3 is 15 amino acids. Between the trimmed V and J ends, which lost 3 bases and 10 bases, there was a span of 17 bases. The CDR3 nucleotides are TGTGCCAGCAGCGAGCAACAGGGCGTCGGATCACCCCTCCACTTT. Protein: CASSEQQGVGSPLHF.

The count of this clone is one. CDR3 region: CASSPETGAPYEQYF. The DNA of the CDR3 is TGTGCCAGCTCACCAGAGACGGGTGCCCCCTACGAGCAGTACTTC. V gene TRBV18 combines with J gene TRBJ2-7; D not certain. The CDR3 is made up of 15 amino acids. Germline assignment: CDR1 KGHSH and CDR2 LQKENI. V gave up 2 bases and J gave up 2 bases, with 13 bases separating them.

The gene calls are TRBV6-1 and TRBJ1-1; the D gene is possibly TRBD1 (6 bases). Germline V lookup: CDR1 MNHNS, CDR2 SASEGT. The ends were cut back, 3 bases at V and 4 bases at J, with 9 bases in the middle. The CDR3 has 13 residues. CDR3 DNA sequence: TGTGCCAGCAGTGACCAAGGGGGCACTGAAGCTTTCTTT. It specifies CASSDQGGTEAFF.

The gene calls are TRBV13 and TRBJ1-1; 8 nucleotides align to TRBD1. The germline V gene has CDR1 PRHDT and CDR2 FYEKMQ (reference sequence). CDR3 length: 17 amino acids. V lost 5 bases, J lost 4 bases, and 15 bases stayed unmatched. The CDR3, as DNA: TGTGCCAGCAGCCAGGGGGCGTCAGGGGTCGGTGGCACTGAAGCTTTCTTT. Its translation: CASSQGASGVGGTEAFF.

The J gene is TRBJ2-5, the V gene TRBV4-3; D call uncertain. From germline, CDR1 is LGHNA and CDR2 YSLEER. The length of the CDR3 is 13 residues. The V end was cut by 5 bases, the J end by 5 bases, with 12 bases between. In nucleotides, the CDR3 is TGCGCCAGCAGCTCACAGTTAACGGAGACCCAGTACTTC. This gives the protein CASSSQLTETQYF.

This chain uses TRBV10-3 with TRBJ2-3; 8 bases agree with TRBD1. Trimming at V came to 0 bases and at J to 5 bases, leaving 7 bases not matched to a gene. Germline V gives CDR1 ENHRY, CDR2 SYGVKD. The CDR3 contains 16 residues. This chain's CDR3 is CAISESDRGLRDTQYF. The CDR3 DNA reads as TGTGCCATCAGTGAGTCCGACAGGGGTTTGCGAGATACGCAGTATTTT.

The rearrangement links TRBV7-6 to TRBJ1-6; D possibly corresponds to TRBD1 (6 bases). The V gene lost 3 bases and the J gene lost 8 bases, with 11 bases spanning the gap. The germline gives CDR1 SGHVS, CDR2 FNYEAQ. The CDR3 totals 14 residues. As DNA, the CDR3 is TGTGCCAGCAGCTTCGGGGGCTCGTATTCACCCCTCCACTTT. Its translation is CASSFGGSYSPLHF. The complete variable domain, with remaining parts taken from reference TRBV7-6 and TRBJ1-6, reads GAGVSQSPRYKVTKRGQDVALRCDPISGHVSLYWYRQALGQGPEFLTYFNYEAQQDKSGLPNDRFSAERPEGSISTLTIQRTEQRDSAMYRCASSFGGSYSPLHFGNGTRLTVT.

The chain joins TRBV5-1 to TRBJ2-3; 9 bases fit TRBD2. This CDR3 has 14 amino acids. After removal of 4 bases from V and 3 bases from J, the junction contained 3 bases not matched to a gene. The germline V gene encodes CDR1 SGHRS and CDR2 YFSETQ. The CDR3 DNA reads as TGCGCCAGCAGCCCCGGACTAGCGACAGATACGCAGTATTTT. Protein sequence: CASSPGLATDTQYF.

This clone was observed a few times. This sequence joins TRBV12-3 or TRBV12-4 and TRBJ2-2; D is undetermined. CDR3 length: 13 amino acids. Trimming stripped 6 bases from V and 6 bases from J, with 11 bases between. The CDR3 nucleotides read TGTGCCAGCAGAGTTGCGGTAGCCGGGGAGCTGTTTTTT. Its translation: CASRVAVAGELFF.